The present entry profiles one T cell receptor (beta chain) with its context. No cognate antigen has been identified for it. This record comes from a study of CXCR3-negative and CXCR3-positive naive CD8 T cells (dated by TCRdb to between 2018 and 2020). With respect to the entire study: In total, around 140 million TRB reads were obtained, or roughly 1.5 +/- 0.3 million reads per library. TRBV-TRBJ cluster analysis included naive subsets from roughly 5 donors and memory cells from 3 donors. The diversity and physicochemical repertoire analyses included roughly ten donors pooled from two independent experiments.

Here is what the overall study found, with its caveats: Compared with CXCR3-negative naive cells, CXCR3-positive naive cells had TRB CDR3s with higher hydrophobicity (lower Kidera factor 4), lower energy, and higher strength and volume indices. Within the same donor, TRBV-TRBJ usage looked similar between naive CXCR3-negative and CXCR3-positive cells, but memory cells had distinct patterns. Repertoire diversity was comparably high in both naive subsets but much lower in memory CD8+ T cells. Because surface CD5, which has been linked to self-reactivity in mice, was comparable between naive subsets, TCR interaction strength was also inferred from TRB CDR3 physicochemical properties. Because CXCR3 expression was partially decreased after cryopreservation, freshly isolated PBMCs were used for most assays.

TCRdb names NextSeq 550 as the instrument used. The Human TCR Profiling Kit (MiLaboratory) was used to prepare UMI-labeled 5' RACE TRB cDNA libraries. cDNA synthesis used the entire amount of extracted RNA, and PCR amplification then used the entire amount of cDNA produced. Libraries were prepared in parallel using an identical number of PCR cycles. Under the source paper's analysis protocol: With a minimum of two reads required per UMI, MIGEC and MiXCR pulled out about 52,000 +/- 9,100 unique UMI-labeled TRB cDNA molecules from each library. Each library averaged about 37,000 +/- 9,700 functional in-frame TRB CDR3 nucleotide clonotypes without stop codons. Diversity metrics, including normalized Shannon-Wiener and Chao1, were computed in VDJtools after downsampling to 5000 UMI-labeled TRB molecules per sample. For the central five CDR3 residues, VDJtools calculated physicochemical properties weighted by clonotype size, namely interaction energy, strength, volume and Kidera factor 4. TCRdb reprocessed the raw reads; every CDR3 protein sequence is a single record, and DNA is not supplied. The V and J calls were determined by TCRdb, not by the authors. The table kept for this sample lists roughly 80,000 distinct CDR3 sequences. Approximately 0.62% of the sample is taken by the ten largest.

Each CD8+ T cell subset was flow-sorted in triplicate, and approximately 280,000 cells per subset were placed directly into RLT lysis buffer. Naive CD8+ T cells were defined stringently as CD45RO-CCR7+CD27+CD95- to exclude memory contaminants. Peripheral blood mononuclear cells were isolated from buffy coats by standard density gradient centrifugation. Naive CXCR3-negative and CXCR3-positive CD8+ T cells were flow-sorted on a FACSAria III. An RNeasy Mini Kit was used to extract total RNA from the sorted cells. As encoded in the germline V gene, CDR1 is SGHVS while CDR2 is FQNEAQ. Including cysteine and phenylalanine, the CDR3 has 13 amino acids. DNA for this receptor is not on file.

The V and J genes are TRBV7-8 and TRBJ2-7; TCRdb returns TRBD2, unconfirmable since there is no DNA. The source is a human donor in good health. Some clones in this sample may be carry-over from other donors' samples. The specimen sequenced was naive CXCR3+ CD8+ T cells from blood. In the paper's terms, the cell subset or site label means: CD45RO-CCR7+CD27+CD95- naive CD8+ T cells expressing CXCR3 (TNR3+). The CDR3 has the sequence CASSPPAAYEQYF.